This passage covers 4 T cell receptor beta chains from one sample sequenced in a study of blood T cell repertoires in COVID-19. Sequencing was performed with immunoSEQ multiplex PCR; in TCRdb, only in-frame clones are kept and a portion is missing. The sample consists of approximately 260,000 clones, around nine tenths of them appearing once. Material for sequencing was PBMCs or T cells enriched from blood (not recorded which). These TCRs come from a woman aged 55-69 years who had recovered from COVID-19.

The chain recombines TRBV30 with TRBJ1-5; TRBD1 matches at 9 bases. Trimming cost V 5 bases and J 6 bases; bases outside gene matches: 5. The CDR3 sequence is 13 residues long. Germline values: CDR1 GTSNPN, CDR2 SVGIG (reference sequence). The CDR3 loop is CAWAGQGIQPQHF. The DNA for the CDR3 is TGTGCCTGGGCCGGACAGGGGATTCAGCCCCAGCATTTT.

V and J are TRBV11-3 and TRBJ1-1; 7 bases are shared with TRBD1. CDR1 is SGHNT and CDR2 is YENEEA in the germline V gene. The V gene end was trimmed by 5 bases and the J gene end by 4 bases; junction bases not matched to a gene: 7. The CDR3 extends over 14 amino acids. CDR3 DNA: TGTGCCAGCAGCGACCGACAGGGAACCACTGAAGCTTTCTTT. It yields the protein CASSDRQGTTEAFF. Supplemented by reference TRBV11-3 and TRBJ1-1, the full variable domain reads EAGVVQSPRYKIIEKKQPVAFWCNPISGHNTLYWYLQNLGQGPELLIRYENEEAVDDSQLPKDRFSAERLKGVDSTLKIQPAELGDSAVYLCASSDRQGTTEAFFGQGTRLTVV.

J is TRBJ1-6 and V is TRBV6-1; no clear D gene. The CDR3 consists of 12 residues. Germline loops: CDR1 MNHNS, CDR2 SASEGT. Between the trimmed V and J ends, which lost 8 bases and 7 bases, there was a span of 9 bases. CDR3 protein: CASEGRNSPLHF. CDR3 coding DNA: TGTGCCAGCGAGGGTAGAAATTCACCCCTCCACTTT.

This clone showed up just once. The rearrangement uses TRBV7-2 and TRBJ1-4, with 8 bases identical to TRBD1. The V and J ends lost 4 bases and 7 bases, in that order; junction bases with no gene match: 8. The CDR3 has 15 residues. Germline V gene data show CDR1 as SGHTA and CDR2 as FQGNSA. CDR3 sequence (DNA): TGTGCCAGCAGCTCCCGTACAGGGGGACGTGAAAAACTGTTTTTT. Its translation is CASSSRTGGREKLFF.